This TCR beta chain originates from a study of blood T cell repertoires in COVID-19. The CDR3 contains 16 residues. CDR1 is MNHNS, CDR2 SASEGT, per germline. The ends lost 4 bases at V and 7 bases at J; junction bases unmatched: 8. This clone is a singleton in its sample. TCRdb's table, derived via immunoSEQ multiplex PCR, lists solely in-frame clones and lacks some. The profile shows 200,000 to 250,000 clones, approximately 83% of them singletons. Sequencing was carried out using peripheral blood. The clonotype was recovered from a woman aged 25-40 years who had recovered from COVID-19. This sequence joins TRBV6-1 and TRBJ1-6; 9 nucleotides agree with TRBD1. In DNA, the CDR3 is TGTGCCAGCAGTGTGGACAGGGACAGGGTGAATTCACCCCTCCACTTT. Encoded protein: CASSVDRDRVNSPLHF.